One sample yielded the 18 T cell receptor beta chains listed below, sequenced in a study of cytomegalovirus exposure and HLA in healthy donors. Primers: 60 Vbeta forward and 13 Jbeta reverse. Libraries were prepared by immunoSEQ multiplex PCR; TCRdb keeps only in-frame clonotypes and omits some of them. This table holds some 96,000 clones, around 74% found once. The sequenced material came from PBMCs. The receptors were gathered from a man aged 35 to 55 in good health and CMV-seropositive.

J is TRBJ2-3 and V is TRBV7-2; a possible D gene is TRBD1 (5 bases). Trimming took 2 bases from V and 0 from J, leaving 9 bases between them. CDR1 SGHTA and CDR2 FQGNSA come from the germline V gene. The CDR3 is made up of 15 amino acids. CDR3 sequence: CASSLSGSSTDTQYF. The CDR3 coding sequence is TGTGCCAGCAGCTTATCAGGGTCCAGCACAGATACGCAGTATTTT. Full variable domain (outside the CDR3, taken from reference TRBV7-2 and TRBJ2-3): GAGVSQSPSNKVTEKGKDVELRCDPISGHTALYWYRQSLGQGLEFLIYFQGNSAPDKSGLPSDRFSAERTGGSVSTLTIQRTQQEDSAVYLCASSLSGSSTDTQYFGPGTRLTVL.

V usage is TRBV5-5 and J usage is TRBJ2-1; the D is unclear. The germline V gene has CDR1 SGHKS and CDR2 YYEKEE (reference sequence). The CDR3 sequence is 12 residues long. V was cut by 0 bases and J by 7 bases, with 5 bases left in between. The CDR3 sequence: CASSLVQNEQFF. In nucleotides, the CDR3 is TGTGCCAGCAGCTTGGTCCAAAATGAGCAGTTCTTC. The whole variable domain, remainder taken from reference TRBV5-5 and TRBJ2-1, is DAGVTQSPTHLIKTRGQQVTLRCSPISGHKSVSWYQQVLGQGPQFIFQYYEKEERGRGNFPDRFSARQFPNYSSELNVNALLLGDSALYLCASSLVQNEQFFGPGTRLTVL.

This clone was seen only once. The J gene is TRBJ2-6, the V gene TRBV5-1; TRBD1 aligns across 7 bases. J was trimmed by 1 base and V by 4 bases; bases with no gene match: 14. CDR1 and CDR2 (germline): SGHRS, YFSETQ. The CDR3 length is 19 residues. The CDR3 nucleotides are TGCGCCAGCAGCCCCAACCCCGGGACAGACCCGTCTGGGGCCAACGTCCTGACTTTC. Residues: CASSPNPGTDPSGANVLTF.

The genes are TRBV5-4 and TRBJ2-3, with a tentative D call TRBD2 (5 bases). There are 17 residues in the CDR3. V was cut by 4 bases and J by 0 bases, with 18 bases left in between. CDR1 is SGHNT and CDR2 is YYREEE in the germline V gene (reference sequence). In nucleotides, the CDR3 is TGTGCCAGCAGCCGCAAGCTAGGACTTTCTAGCACAGATACGCAGTATTTT. Translating gives CASSRKLGLSSTDTQYF. Filled out from reference TRBV5-4 and TRBJ2-3, the complete variable domain reads ETGVTQSPTHLIKTRGQQVTLRCSSQSGHNTVSWYQQALGQGPQFIFQYYREEENGRGNFPPRFSGLQFPNYSSELNVNALELDDSALYLCASSRKLGLSSTDTQYFGPGTRLTVL.

The V and J genes are TRBV7-8 and TRBJ2-7; 10 nucleotides match TRBD1. V dropped 1 base and J dropped 2; count of bases not matched to a gene: 5. The CDR3 totals 16 residues. Germline V lookup: CDR1 SGHVS, CDR2 FQNEAQ. CDR3 protein: CASSLVEGTGAYEQYF. The CDR3 DNA reads as TGTGCCAGCAGCTTAGTCGAGGGGACAGGGGCCTACGAGCAGTACTTC.

This clone appeared once. This chain connects TRBV19 to TRBJ1-5; 7 nucleotides agree with TRBD1. CDR1 and CDR2 from the germline V gene are LNHDA and SQIVND (reference sequence). The CDR3 is made up of 17 amino acids. The trim removed 5 bases at V and 0 bases at J, leaving 10 bases unmatched. For the CDR3, the DNA is TGTGCCAGTAGTGCCTTATCAGGGGGTGGTAGCAATCAGCCCCAGCATTTT. Translated: CASSALSGGGSNQPQHF. Looking up the rest from reference TRBV19 and TRBJ1-5 gives the full variable domain: DGGITQSPKYLFRKEGQNVTLSCEQNLNHDAMYWYRQDPGQGLRLIYYSQIVNDFQKGDIAEGYSVSREKKESFPLTVTSAQKNPTAFYLCASSALSGGGSNQPQHFGDGTRLSIL.

This rearrangement joins TRBV7-9 to TRBJ2-7; D unclear. This CDR3 is built from 15 residues. The germline V and J ends were trimmed by 2 bases and 1 base, with 12 bases remaining between them. Germline V gene sequence: CDR1 SEHNR, CDR2 FQNEAQ (reference sequence). This chain's CDR3 is CASSLSPRSSYEQYF. CDR3 nucleotide sequence: TGTGCCAGCAGCTTATCGCCCCGGTCATCCTACGAGCAGTACTTC.

Regarding this clone: The same CDR3 is also encoded by other DNA sequences in this sample. The genes are TRBV25-1 and TRBJ1-2, with D possibly matching TRBD1 (5 bases). CDR1 and CDR2 from the germline V gene are MGHDK and SYGVNS. This CDR3 region has 13 residues. V was clipped by 3 bases and J by 2 bases, with 7 bases between them. This CDR3 is CASSEGGNYGYTF. CDR3 sequence (DNA): TGTGCCAGCAGTGAGGGGGGGAACTATGGCTACACCTTC.

The genes are TRBV4-2 and TRBJ2-3; 7 bases fit TRBD1. The V gene end was trimmed by 0 bases and the J gene end by 3 bases; junction bases not matched to a gene: 3. CDR3 length equals 15 residues. CDR1 is LGHNA and CDR2 is YNFKEQ in the germline V gene. The CDR3 sequence: CASSQDRGQTDTQYF. In DNA, the CDR3 is TGTGCCAGCAGCCAAGATCGGGGACAGACAGATACGCAGTATTTT.

The chain joins TRBV7-9 to TRBJ1-5; D remains unclear. The CDR3 spans 12 residues. Germline V lookup: CDR1 SEHNR, CDR2 FQNEAQ (reference sequence). With 3 bases removed from V and 5 bases from J, the gap between germline ends came to 5 bases. CDR3 in amino acids: CASSLFDQPQHF. CDR3 sequence (DNA): TGTGCCAGCAGCTTGTTCGATCAGCCCCAGCATTTT.

This chain joins TRBV14 and TRBJ1-6; D uncertain. V gave up 0 bases and J gave up 7 bases, with 13 bases separating them. CDR3 length: 16 residues. The germline V gene has CDR1 SGHDN and CDR2 FVKESK. The CDR3 nucleotides are TGTGCCAGCAGCCAAGATCGCGGCCCAGTCAATTCACCCCTCCACTTT. Residues: CASSQDRGPVNSPLHF.

The rearrangement links TRBV7-2 to TRBJ2-6; unclear D gene. Germline V gene sequence: CDR1 SGHTA, CDR2 FQGNSA. Trimming shortened V by 6 bases and J by 0 bases, and 9 bases separated the two germline ends. The CDR3 contains 15 residues. CDR3 protein: CASRRGHSGANVLTF. For the CDR3, the DNA is TGTGCCAGCAGGCGAGGCCACTCTGGGGCCAACGTCCTGACTTTC.

The chain combines TRBV6-5 with TRBJ2-5, with 12 bases that match TRBD2. The CDR3 is 15 residues long. CDR1 is MNHEY, CDR2 SVGAGI, per germline. Losses at the gene ends were 6 bases for V and 2 bases for J; bases not matched to a gene: 4. CDR3 nucleotide sequence: TGTGCCAGCAGCCAACTAGCGGGAGGACAAGAGACCCAGTACTTC. It specifies CASSQLAGGQETQYF.

The CDR3 is CASSTHRAGSYNEQFF. The CDR3 nucleotides read TGTGCCAGCAGTACTCACAGGGCGGGCTCCTACAATGAGCAGTTCTTC. V usage is TRBV27 and J usage is TRBJ2-1, with a possible D match to TRBD1 (6 bases). V gave up 5 bases and J gave up 0 bases, with 14 bases separating them. The CDR3 extends over 16 amino acids. The germline gives CDR1 MNHEY, CDR2 SMNVEV (reference sequence).

The CDR3 nucleotides are TGTGCCACCCGACTAGCGGGAAACTACGAGCAGTACTTC. Translation gives CATRLAGNYEQYF. This chain links TRBV2 with TRBJ2-7, with 11 positions matching TRBD2. V shed 10 bases and J 3 bases; nucleotides not matched to a gene: 5. The CDR3 has 13 amino acids. CDR1 SNHLY and CDR2 FYNNEI come from the germline V gene.

The chain is built from TRBV29-1 and TRBJ2-2; 9 bases align to TRBD2. This CDR3 has 13 residues. Germline values: CDR1 SQVTM, CDR2 ANQGSEA. With 5 bases clipped from V and 4 bases from J, the junction kept 2 bases outside the gene matches. The CDR3 nucleotides are TGCAGCGTTCGGCGGGGGGGCACCGGGGAGCTGTTTTTT. It specifies CSVRRGGTGELFF.

The chain uses TRBV9 and TRBJ2-5; a possible D gene is TRBD2 (6 bases). The CDR3 length is 15 residues. CDR1 is SGDLS, CDR2 YYNGEE, per germline. Trimming shortened V by 4 bases and J by 5 bases, and 18 bases separated the two germline ends. The CDR3 sequence: CASSSRGQNTETQYF. For the CDR3, the DNA is TGTGCCAGCAGCTCGCGGGGCCAGAATACGGAGACCCAGTACTTC.

V and J are TRBV19 and TRBJ2-7; 13 nucleotides match TRBD2. The length of the CDR3 is 17 residues. Germline V lookup: CDR1 LNHDA, CDR2 SQIVND (reference sequence). Trimming took 6 bases from V and 3 from J; bases not matched to a gene: 11. Here the CDR3 reads CASSHQLAGGTIYEQYF. The CDR3, as DNA: TGTGCCAGTAGCCACCAACTAGCGGGGGGGACTATCTACGAGCAGTACTTC.